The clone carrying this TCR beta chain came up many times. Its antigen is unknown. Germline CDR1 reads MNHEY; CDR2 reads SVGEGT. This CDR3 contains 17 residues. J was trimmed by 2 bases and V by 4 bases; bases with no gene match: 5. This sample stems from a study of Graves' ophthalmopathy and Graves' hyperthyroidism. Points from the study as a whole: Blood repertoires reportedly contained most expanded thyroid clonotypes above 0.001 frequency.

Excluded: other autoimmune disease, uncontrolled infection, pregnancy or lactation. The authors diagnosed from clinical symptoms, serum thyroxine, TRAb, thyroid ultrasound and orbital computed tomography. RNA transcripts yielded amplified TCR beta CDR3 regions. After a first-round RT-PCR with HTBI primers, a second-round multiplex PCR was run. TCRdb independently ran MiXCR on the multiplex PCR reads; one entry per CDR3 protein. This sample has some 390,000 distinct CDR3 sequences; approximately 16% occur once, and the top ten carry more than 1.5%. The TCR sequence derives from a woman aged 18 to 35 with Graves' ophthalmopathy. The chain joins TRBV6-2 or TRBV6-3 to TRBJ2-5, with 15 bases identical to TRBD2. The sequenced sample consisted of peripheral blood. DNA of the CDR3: TGTGCCAGCAGTTGGACTAGCGGGAGGGCCGGGCAAGAGACCCAGTACTTC. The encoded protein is CASSWTSGRAGQETQYF.